This T cell receptor (beta chain) is drawn from a study of blood T cell repertoires in COVID-19. About the research overall: T cells, B-cell-depleted T cells, or PBMCs supplied cDNA or gDNA.

Those enrolled in Seattle joined during active infection and were followed longitudinally afterward. Original methodology: The assay estimated nucleated cells by amplifying reference gene primers. Produced via immunoSEQ multiplex PCR; TCRdb's table is partial and in-frame only. V and J calls plus clone size are reproduced from that table; the DNA served to infer D and trimming. Of some 330,000 clones in the sample, around 92% were seen once. V was clipped by 1 base and J by 11 bases, with 8 bases between them. This CDR3 region has 11 residues. The source material was peripheral blood. The chain recombines TRBV12-3 or TRBV12-4 with TRBJ1-1, with D maybe TRBD1 (5 bases). The receptor was derived from a woman aged 30 to 39 with COVID-19, enrolled during active disease. Here the CDR3 reads CASSLEGAAFF. In nucleotides, the CDR3 is TGTGCCAGCAGTTTAGAAGGGGCCGCTTTCTTT.